Detailed here is one TCR beta chain. Its antigen is currently not known. Qualities for individual bases were not recorded, and no much larger clone is one base off. Enrolling through a virtual design, the prospective study's participants ranged in age from roughly 18 to 95 years and lived across roughly 24 United States geographic areas. In the prospective study, cohorts were assigned on the basis of participant-reported clinical history obtained from a screening survey and a study questionnaire. Recovered participants in ImmuneRACE Cohort 3 were defined by two consecutive negative NP/OP PCR tests, clearance by a healthcare professional, or resolution of symptoms. In the prospective study, whole blood, serum and a nasopharyngeal or oropharyngeal swab were collected from each participant by mobile phlebotomists. Over a roughly two-month period, participants in the prospective study had the option of providing additional blood draws and questionnaires. Before DNA extraction, blood samples from the prospective study were shipped at room temperature or frozen.

The immunoSEQ Assay, a bias-controlled multiplex PCR, was used to amplify TCRbeta CDR3 regions from genomic DNA. Regarding the original processing steps: Nucleated cell counts per sample were estimated from amplification of reference gene primers within the assay. To quantify the absolute abundance of each unique TCRbeta CDR3 rearrangement, sequence reads were collapsed and filtered. For each sample, productive Simpson clonality was calculated as the square root of Simpson's diversity index over productive rearrangements. The immuneACCESS repertoire file appears here via TCRdb, limited to in-frame rearrangements. These files lack a portion of the clones; in checked studies, under half of the deficit traces to unresolved V genes, and the cause of the others is not known. V, J and clone size were drawn from that table, and D and trimming were deduced from the DNA. Present in this sample are more than 400,000 clones, roughly 87% of which were seen just once. Roughly 0.7% of the sample rests with the top ten.

This entry is derived from a study of blood T cell repertoires in COVID-19 (dated by TCRdb to 2018 to 2020). At the level of the whole study: The collaborator samples originated in the United States, Italy and Spain and spanned the acute and convalescent phases of COVID-19. The prospective study material was composed of cDNA or gDNA derived from T cells, B-cell-depleted T cells, or PBMCs. Deeply sampled blood TCRbeta repertoires from subjects exposed to, actively infected with, or recovered from COVID-19 were included in the dataset. The repertoires were made available in a free public database intended to serve as a resource for research on the immune response to SARS-CoV-2. Samples came from the ongoing ImmuneRACE study (first 160 participants) plus 1,254 subjects from 6 global collaborators. The sample metadata nearly always contained a de-identified subject ID, COVID-19 status, age in years and sex. Where available, HLA class I and class II types were obtained from metadata supplied by the sample provider rather than from assay-based typing.

General conclusions and limits of the study: The quantity of clinical and demographic metadata differed by source and by participant and was supplied without curation.

CDR1 and CDR2, per the germline V gene, are MDHEN and SYDVKM. V is reduced by 6 bases and J by 0 bases, leaving a spacing of 12 bases between them. The CDR3 contains 15 residues, cysteine and phenylalanine counted. This entry keeps only the CDR3 DNA: 45 bases, framed from base 1. The chain is made from TRBV28 and TRBJ1-5, with TRBD1 as a weak D call on 6 bases. The sequenced sample was PBMCs or T cells enriched from blood (not recorded which). The sequence came from a woman aged 18-29 years who had recovered from COVID-19. The CDR3 reads as follows: CASSLGTPSNQPQHF. Read as DNA, the sequence is TGTGCCAGCAGCCTAGGGACACCTAGCAATCAGCCCCAGCATTTT.